This entry features one TCR beta chain sequence. The antigen is unknown. The data were obtained in a study of cytomegalovirus exposure and HLA in healthy donors. General observations from the study: Among the sequence variants, a highly shared cluster was likely an artifact of sequencing. The only immune exposure information that was available was CMV serostatus.

Primers for the PCR totalled 60 Vbeta and 13 Jbeta. Clones were sequenced by immunoSEQ multiplex PCR, and TCRdb holds only the in-frame ones, with some missing. The sample includes more than 110,000 clones, more than 75% of them seen just once. Germline loops: CDR1 SGHRS, CDR2 YFSETQ. This CDR3 is built from 16 residues. This receptor was obtained from a female donor in good health and CMV-seronegative. The sample consisted of PBMCs. The chain recombines TRBV5-1 with TRBJ2-5; D is perhaps TRBD2 (7 bases). With the DNA end fitting TRBJ2-7 better, the J assignment may be wrong. CDR3 in amino acids: CASSPGAGERHYEQYF. The CDR3 DNA sequence: TGCGCCAGCAGCCCGGGGGCGGGGGAGCGACACTACGAGCAGTACTTC.